Presented here are 30 T cell receptor beta chains from one specimen sequenced in a study of identical twins. TCRdb used MiXCR to reprocess the 5' RACE reads, holding one entry per CDR3 protein. In the table there are about 240,000 distinct CDR3 sequences, approximately 8% of which are singletons. These data were also filed under a second study, of yellow fever vaccine responses in identical twins.

Sequencing was performed on CD8+ T cells sorted from blood. Every receptor here comes from a woman under 30 in good health.

Many counts were recorded for this clonotype. The gene calls are TRBV12-3 or TRBV12-4 and TRBJ2-2, with 9 positions matching TRBD2. This CDR3 contains 15 residues. The J segment lost 4 bases and the V segment lost 5 bases, leaving 5 bases of the junction unmatched. CDR3 loop: CASSPTSGATGELFF. In DNA form, the CDR3 reads TGTGCCAGCAGTCCGACTAGCGGAGCCACCGGGGAGCTGTTTTTT.

This clonotype was counted a few times. CDR3 nucleotides: TGTGCCAGCAGTCCCGACAGGGGGCCACAAGAGACCCAGTACTTC. Its protein product is CASSPDRGPQETQYF. The V gene is TRBV28, the J gene TRBJ2-5, with 10 bases identical to TRBD1. This CDR3 is 15 amino acids long. Germline V gene sequence: CDR1 MDHEN, CDR2 SYDVKM. Germline trimming cut 5 bases from V and 2 bases from J; bases unmatched to any gene: 5.

The chain has TRBV3-1 and TRBJ2-6, with TRBD1 as a possible D gene (5 bases). This CDR3 region has 18 residues. The V and J ends lost 0 bases and 3 bases respectively, with 15 bases between them. CDR1 LGHDT and CDR2 YNNKEL come from the germline V gene (reference sequence). CDR3: CASSQDDSIHFGANVLTF. The CDR3 nucleotides read TGTGCCAGCAGCCAAGATGACAGTATTCATTTTGGGGCCAACGTCCTGACTTTC.

The chain joins TRBV5-5 to TRBJ2-5, with D possibly matching TRBD1 (5 bases). Germline CDR1 SGHKS, CDR2 YYEKEE (reference sequence). CDR3 size: 15 residues. V was shortened by 4 bases and J by 2 bases, with 15 bases between the two germline ends. CDR3 sequence (DNA): TGTGCCAGCAGCAACCCAGGGTTAGGGCAAGAGACCCAGTACTTC. This gives the protein CASSNPGLGQETQYF.

The genes are TRBV20-1 and TRBJ2-1; D not certain. The germline V and J ends were trimmed by 0 bases and 5 bases, with 17 bases remaining between them. This CDR3 is 16 amino acids long. Looked up from germline, CDR1 is DFQATT and CDR2 is SNEGSKA (reference sequence). The CDR3 DNA sequence: TGCAGTGCTAGAGATTGGGTTCAAGTCAAAGACAATGAGCAGTTCTTC. Encoded protein: CSARDWVQVKDNEQFF.

This clonotype came up many times. This chain links TRBV29-1 with TRBJ2-1; TRBD1 aligns across 9 bases. J lost 8 bases, V lost 3 bases, and 2 bases had no gene match. Germline V gene sequence: CDR1 SQVTM, CDR2 ANQGSEA. The CDR3 has 12 amino acids. The CDR3 nucleotides are TGCAGCGTTGACTGGACAGGGGATGAGCAGTTCTTC. It specifies CSVDWTGDEQFF.

The chain employs TRBV6-6 and TRBJ2-3, with a tentative D call TRBD2 (5 bases). The CDR3 is 13 residues long. Germline-derived CDR1 and CDR2 are MNHNY and SVGAGI (reference sequence). Trimming took 5 bases from V and 2 from J, leaving 8 bases between them. The CDR3 DNA follows: TGTGCCAGCAGTCTCGGGGTCACAGATACGCAGTATTTT. As protein: CASSLGVTDTQYF.

At least ten counts were recorded for this clonotype. The V gene is TRBV27, the J gene TRBJ2-1, with 11 bases identical to TRBD2. The germline V gene has CDR1 MNHEY and CDR2 SMNVEV (reference sequence). Trimming took 5 bases from V and 4 from J; bases not matched to a gene: 7. The CDR3 has 16 amino acids. CDR3 sequence: CASSPRLAGGYNEQFF. The DNA for the CDR3 is TGTGCCAGCAGTCCCCGGCTAGCGGGAGGTTACAATGAGCAGTTCTTC.

This clonotype has ten or more counts. The chain joins TRBV7-8 to TRBJ1-6; no reliable D call. Germline V gene lookup returns CDR1 SGHVS and CDR2 FQNEAQ. V was clipped by 2 bases and J by 4 bases, with 6 bases between them. This CDR3 region has 14 residues. The CDR3, as DNA: TGTGCCAGCAGCTTATACGGGTATAATTCACCCCTCCACTTT. Translation: CASSLYGYNSPLHF.

V gene TRBV7-8 combines with J gene TRBJ2-1; TRBD2 agrees at 12 bases. The J segment lost 8 bases and the V segment lost 5 bases, leaving 22 bases of the junction unmatched. CDR1 is SGHVS, CDR2 FQNEAQ, per germline. The CDR3 runs to 20 residues. CDR3 DNA: TGTGCCAGCAGCGTCAGTTCGACTAGCGGGAGTAATACCAATTCGGATGAGCAGTTCTTC. This sequence encodes CASSVSSTSGSNTNSDEQFF.

The rearrangement links TRBV5-1 to TRBJ2-2; TRBD1 matches at 11 bases. Germline CDR1 is SGHRS and CDR2 is YFSETQ. The V gene end was trimmed by 4 bases and the J gene end by 1 base; junction bases not matched to a gene: 3. This CDR3 comprises 16 residues. The CDR3 DNA reads TGCGCCAGCAGCGGGGACAGGGGGGAGAACACCGGGGAGCTGTTTTTT. Translating it yields CASSGDRGENTGELFF.

This clonotype was detected only a few times. Lacking the conserved final phenylalanine or tryptophan, this CDR3 likely reflects a read error. The chain carries TRBV12-3 or TRBV12-4 and TRBJ2-5, with 7 nucleotides matching TRBD2. The CDR3 has 13 residues. Germline trimming cut 4 bases from V and 4 bases from J; bases unmatched to any gene: 3. CDR3 bases: TGTGCCAGCAGTTGGACTAGTAGAGAGACCCAGTACCTC. Protein sequence: CASSWTSRETQYL.

This clonotype came up a few times. The gene calls are TRBV12-3 or TRBV12-4 and TRBJ1-2; D possibly corresponds to TRBD1 (6 bases). The ends were cut back, 3 bases at V and 5 bases at J, with 13 bases in the middle. This CDR3 is 14 amino acids long. CDR3 sequence: CASSLYLQGYGYTF. The CDR3 DNA reads TGTGCCAGCAGTTTGTACTTACAGGGTTATGGCTACACCTTC.

This chain uses TRBV11-2 with TRBJ2-7; D call uncertain. V shed 5 bases and J shed 1 base, with 18 bases lying between them. In germline, CDR1 is SGHAT, CDR2 FQNNGV. This CDR3 region has 16 residues. The CDR3 DNA is TGTGCCAGCAGCCCAACAAGATCACGCCCTTCCTACGAGCAGTACTTC. The encoded protein is CASSPTRSRPSYEQYF.

The chain has TRBV11-3 and TRBJ2-5; 13 nucleotides line up with TRBD2. Germline CDR1 reads SGHNT; CDR2 reads YENEEA. The CDR3 covers 21 residues. V gave up 4 bases and J gave up 2 bases; unmatched junction bases: 19. The CDR3 reads CASSSEGTSGGDFRAQETQYF. The DNA for the CDR3 is TGTGCCAGCAGCTCCGAGGGTACTAGCGGGGGGGATTTTCGGGCGCAAGAGACCCAGTACTTC.

This chain uses TRBV28 with TRBJ2-3, with TRBD1 matching 8 bases. Looked up from germline, CDR1 is MDHEN and CDR2 is SYDVKM. V trimming: 6 bases; J trimming: 0 bases; junction bases outside the gene matches: 5. CDR3 length: 15 amino acids. CDR3 loop: CASRGQVISTDTQYF. DNA of the CDR3: TGTGCCAGCAGGGGACAGGTGATTAGCACAGATACGCAGTATTTT. The full variable domain, with the rest looked up from reference TRBV28 and TRBJ2-3, is DVKVTQSSRYLVKRTGEKVFLECVQDMDHENMFWYRQDPGLGLRLIYFSYDVKMKEKGDIPEGYSVSREKKERFSLILESASTNQTSMYLCASRGQVISTDTQYFGPGTRLTVL.

Worth noting for this clonotype: The junction shows a germline mismatch at one end, possibly a read error. This CDR3 is CCARDVLARTDTQYF. As DNA, the CDR3 is TGCTGTGCTAGAGATGTCCTAGCCCGCACAGATACGCAGTATTTT. V gene TRBV20-1 combines with J gene TRBJ2-3, with a weak D call TRBD2 (5 bases). The CDR3 covers 15 residues. Per the germline V gene, CDR1 is DFQATT and CDR2 is SNEGSKA (reference sequence).

This clonotype was seen ten or more times. This CDR3 is CASEASGSSYNEQFF. CDR3 in DNA: TGTGCCAGCGAGGCTAGCGGGTCCTCCTACAATGAGCAGTTCTTC. The chain uses TRBV6-1 and TRBJ2-1; 8 bases line up with TRBD2. CDR3 length: 15 amino acids. Germline V gene data show CDR1 as MNHNS and CDR2 as SASEGT. The ends lost 8 bases at V and 0 bases at J; junction bases unmatched: 6.

This clonotype was detected many times. The chain combines TRBV29-1 with TRBJ1-2; D possibly corresponds to TRBD1 (6 bases). The CDR3 is 16 residues long. Germline V gives CDR1 SQVTM, CDR2 ANQGSEA. V was cut by 0 bases and J by 6 bases, with 20 bases left in between. The DNA of the CDR3 is TGCAGCGTTGAAGATTGGCAGGGGATAGCGGTGGATGGCTACACCTTC. It yields the protein CSVEDWQGIAVDGYTF.

This clonotype was seen more than once but under ten times. V is TRBV6-2 or TRBV6-3 and J is TRBJ2-1; D assignment may be TRBD1 or TRBD2 (5 bases each). Germline V gives CDR1 MNHEY, CDR2 SVGEGT. CDR3 length: 14 amino acids. V gave up 2 bases and J gave up 5 bases, with 10 bases separating them. The CDR3: CASSYQGPHNEQFF. The CDR3 DNA is TGTGCCAGCAGTTACCAGGGACCTCACAATGAGCAGTTCTTC.

The chain combines TRBV4-1 with TRBJ2-3; D ambiguous. CDR3 length: 14 residues. Germline V lookup: CDR1 MGHRA, CDR2 YSYEKL. V lost 0 bases and J 1 base, leaving 5 bases between the germline ends. CDR3 sequence reads: CASSQEVRTDTQYF. For the CDR3, the DNA is TGCGCCAGCAGCCAAGAGGTCCGCACAGATACGCAGTATTTT.

There are many counts of this clonotype. The V gene is TRBV12-3 or TRBV12-4, the J gene TRBJ2-7; no firm D call. The CDR3 is made up of 12 amino acids. V was trimmed by 1 base and J by 3 bases, leaving 4 bases between them. DNA of the CDR3: TGTGCCAGCAGTTTAGTTCGCTACGAGCAGTACTTC. Its protein product is CASSLVRYEQYF.

This clonotype came up a few times. The chain recombines TRBV12-3 or TRBV12-4 with TRBJ2-3; 7 nucleotides agree with TRBD1. CDR3 length: 14 residues. Losses at the gene ends were 5 bases for V and 3 bases for J; bases not matched to a gene: 5. CDR3 amino acids: CASSAQTGTDTQYF. The CDR3, as DNA: TGTGCCAGCAGTGCGCAGACAGGGACAGATACGCAGTATTTT.

In this sample, this clonotype turned up a few times. The genes are TRBV7-9 and TRBJ1-1; 8 bases agree with TRBD1. Germline V gene lookup returns CDR1 SEHNR and CDR2 FQNEAQ (reference sequence). The trim removed 8 bases at V and 1 base at J, leaving 6 bases unmatched. The CDR3 extends over 14 amino acids. CDR3 amino acids: CASFADRANTEAFF. The CDR3 DNA sequence: TGTGCCAGCTTCGCGGACAGGGCGAACACTGAAGCTTTCTTT. Combining the CDR3 with reference TRBV7-9 and TRBJ1-1 gives the whole variable domain DTGVSQNPRHKITKRGQNVTFRCDPISEHNRLYWYRQTLGQGPEFLTYFQNEAQLEKSRLLSDRFSAERPKGSFSTLEIQRTEQGDSAMYLCASFADRANTEAFFGQGTRLTVV.

This clonotype was seen a few times. The chain is built from TRBV6-2 or TRBV6-3 and TRBJ1-5, with 7 bases that match TRBD1. Germline CDR1 MNHEY, CDR2 SVGEGT. V shed 7 bases and J 4 bases; nucleotides not matched to a gene: 4. The CDR3 has 13 amino acids. DNA of the CDR3: TGTGCCAGCACGACAGGGCCGAATCAGCCCCAGCATTTT. The encoded protein is CASTTGPNQPQHF.

Note on this clonotype: Given a much more abundant clone one base away, this may be a read error. The J gene is TRBJ2-1, the V gene TRBV20-1, with D hard to call. This CDR3 comprises 15 residues. CDR1 and CDR2 from the germline V gene are DFQATT and SNEGSKA (reference sequence). The V gene lost 0 bases and the J gene lost 0 bases, with 9 bases spanning the gap. In DNA, the CDR3 is TGCAGTGCTAGAGATCGCTGGAGCTCCTACAATGAGCAGTTCTTC. Translating it yields CSARDRWSSYNEQFF.

This clonotype was detected many times. The rearrangement links TRBV27 to TRBJ2-7; 10 bases align to TRBD1. V dropped 0 bases and J dropped 3; count of bases not matched to a gene: 8. The germline V gene has CDR1 MNHEY and CDR2 SMNVEV (reference sequence). The CDR3 loop spans 17 amino acids. This chain's CDR3 is CASSLSIGDRGFYEQYF. For the CDR3, the DNA is TGTGCCAGCAGTTTATCGATTGGGGACAGGGGATTCTACGAGCAGTACTTC.

The rearrangement uses TRBV19 and TRBJ1-2; 8 bases are shared with TRBD1. The CDR3 is 15 residues long. Trimming cost V 5 bases and J 5 bases; bases outside gene matches: 10. The germline V gene has CDR1 LNHDA and CDR2 SQIVND (reference sequence). CDR3 nucleotides: TGTGCCAGTAGTGTAACCCCCGGGACAGGTTATGGCTACACCTTC. Encoded protein: CASSVTPGTGYGYTF.

The chain has TRBV10-2 and TRBJ1-5; no reliable D call. Germline loops: CDR1 WSHSY, CDR2 SAAADI. The length of the CDR3 is 14 residues. V lost 3 bases and J lost 4, with 10 bases in between. CDR3 amino acids: CASSDGEINQPQHF. The CDR3 DNA reads as TGCGCCAGCAGTGATGGAGAGATAAATCAGCCCCAGCATTTT.

This clonotype was detected only a few times. V and J are TRBV4-1 and TRBJ1-2; TRBD1 might be the D (5 bases). Germline lookup yields CDR1 MGHRA and CDR2 YSYEKL. The CDR3 totals 13 residues. Trimming left V 4 bases short and J 3 bases short, with 9 bases between. This CDR3 is CASSPTAYYGYTF. CDR3 in DNA: TGCGCCAGCAGCCCGACAGCGTACTATGGCTACACCTTC.